The 10 T cell receptor beta chains given below trace back to one sample, sequenced in a study of shared clonotypes between healthy human individuals. Data came from immunoSEQ multiplex PCR; TCRdb stores just in-frame clones and leaves some out. This table holds roughly 700,000 clones, around 72% found once. Sequencing was carried out using memory CD4+ T cells sorted from blood. Noted subset: CD45RA-negative fraction. The receptor source for this set is a woman in her thirties in good health.

Ten or more counts support this clone. This chain connects TRBV28 to TRBJ2-3; 8 bases match TRBD1. In germline, CDR1 is MDHEN, CDR2 SYDVKM. The CDR3 totals 15 residues. V shed 4 bases, J shed 1 base, and the junction held 4 bases outside the gene matches. CDR3 coding DNA: TGTGCCAGCAGTTCGTTGACAGGGGGCACAGATACGCAGTATTTT. This encodes CASSSLTGGTDTQYF.

The chain links TRBV6-6 to TRBJ2-2; 10 nucleotides agree with TRBD1. J gave up 6 bases and V 4 bases, and 5 bases lay outside the gene matches. The germline CDR1 and CDR2 sequences are MNHNY and SVGAGI (reference sequence). The CDR3 runs to 15 residues. CDR3 DNA sequence: TGTGCCAGCAGTTCCGGGACAGGGGTCGCCGGGGAGCTGTTTTTT. It specifies CASSSGTGVAGELFF.

The J gene is TRBJ2-7, the V gene TRBV2; D could derive from TRBD1 or TRBD2 (6 bases each). The CDR3 covers 14 residues. Germline assignment: CDR1 SNHLY and CDR2 FYNNEI. Trimming removed 3 bases at V and 3 bases at J, with 12 bases between. CDR3 coding DNA: TGTGCCAGCAGTGATTCAAGGGGGGTCTACGAGCAGTACTTC. It codes for CASSDSRGVYEQYF.

This rearrangement joins TRBV7-2 to TRBJ2-7; 7 bases are a match to TRBD2. The V and J ends lost 5 bases and 0 bases, in that order; junction bases with no gene match: 7. This CDR3 comprises 15 residues. Germline CDR1 SGHTA, CDR2 FQGNSA. The CDR3 sequence: CASSLTGTNSYEQYF. The CDR3 DNA sequence: TGTGCCAGCAGCCTTACCGGGACTAACTCCTACGAGCAGTACTTC.

This clone was seen more than once but under ten times. The identical CDR3 is also encoded by other nucleotide sequences in the sample. In nucleotides, the CDR3 is TGTGCCAGCAGTTTAGGTAAGGATCAGCCCCAGCATTTT. Translation: CASSLGKDQPQHF. The rearrangement uses TRBV27 and TRBJ1-5; D unresolved. Trimming pared 2 bases from V and 5 bases from J, leaving 7 bases between. The CDR3 contains 13 residues. Germline CDR1 is MNHEY and CDR2 is SMNVEV (reference sequence).

The chain is built from TRBV19 and TRBJ2-1, with 9 nucleotides matching TRBD2. With 1 base clipped from V and 0 bases from J, the junction kept 13 bases outside the gene matches. Per the germline V gene, CDR1 is LNHDA and CDR2 is SQIVND (reference sequence). The length of the CDR3 is 20 residues. Here the CDR3 reads CASSIGTSGRAVSSYNEQFF. CDR3 nucleotide sequence: TGTGCCAGTAGTATAGGTACTAGCGGGCGGGCCGTTAGCTCCTACAATGAGCAGTTCTTC.

This clone was detected a few times. The rearrangement uses TRBV27 and TRBJ1-1; tentatively, D is TRBD1 (6 bases). The CDR3 loop spans 13 amino acids. V lost 6 bases to trimming and J lost 7 bases, with 15 bases between them. From germline, CDR1 is MNHEY and CDR2 SMNVEV (reference sequence). The DNA of the CDR3 is TGTGCCAGCAGGCTACAGGGCCCCCATGAAGCTTTCTTT. Translated: CASRLQGPHEAFF.

For this clone: Other DNA sequences in this specimen translate into the identical CDR3. The CDR3: CASSLGTEAFF. The CDR3 region has the DNA TGTGCCAGCAGTTTGGGCACTGAAGCTTTCTTT. V usage is TRBV28 and J usage is TRBJ1-1; D not resolved. Germline lookup yields CDR1 MDHEN and CDR2 SYDVKM. Deletions cut 3 bases from V and 4 bases from J, with 3 bases between. The length of the CDR3 is 11 residues.

The rearrangement links TRBV6-6 to TRBJ1-4, with D tentatively TRBD1 (6 bases). Trimming left V 6 bases short and J 8 bases short, with 13 bases between. The CDR3 contains 13 residues. The germline CDR1 and CDR2 sequences are MNHNY and SVGAGI (reference sequence). As DNA, the CDR3 is TGTGCCAGCAGCCGCACAGGGTACGAAAAACTGTTTTTT. Translation: CASSRTGYEKLFF.

The chain uses TRBV9 and TRBJ2-3; D may be TRBD1 (6 bases). The CDR3 extends over 15 amino acids. V was shortened by 4 bases and J by 0 bases, with 12 bases between the two germline ends. Germline CDR1 SGDLS, CDR2 YYNGEE. CDR3 DNA: TGTGCCAGCAGCCCTAGGGGGTTTAGCACAGATACGCAGTATTTT. Translated, it gives CASSPRGFSTDTQYF. The full variable domain, in which reference TRBV9 and TRBJ2-3 provide the parts outside the CDR3, is DSGVTQTPKHLITATGQRVTLRCSPRSGDLSVYWYQQSLDQGLQFLIQYYNGEERAKGNILERFSAQQFPDLHSELNLSSLELGDSALYFCASSPRGFSTDTQYFGPGTRLTVL.